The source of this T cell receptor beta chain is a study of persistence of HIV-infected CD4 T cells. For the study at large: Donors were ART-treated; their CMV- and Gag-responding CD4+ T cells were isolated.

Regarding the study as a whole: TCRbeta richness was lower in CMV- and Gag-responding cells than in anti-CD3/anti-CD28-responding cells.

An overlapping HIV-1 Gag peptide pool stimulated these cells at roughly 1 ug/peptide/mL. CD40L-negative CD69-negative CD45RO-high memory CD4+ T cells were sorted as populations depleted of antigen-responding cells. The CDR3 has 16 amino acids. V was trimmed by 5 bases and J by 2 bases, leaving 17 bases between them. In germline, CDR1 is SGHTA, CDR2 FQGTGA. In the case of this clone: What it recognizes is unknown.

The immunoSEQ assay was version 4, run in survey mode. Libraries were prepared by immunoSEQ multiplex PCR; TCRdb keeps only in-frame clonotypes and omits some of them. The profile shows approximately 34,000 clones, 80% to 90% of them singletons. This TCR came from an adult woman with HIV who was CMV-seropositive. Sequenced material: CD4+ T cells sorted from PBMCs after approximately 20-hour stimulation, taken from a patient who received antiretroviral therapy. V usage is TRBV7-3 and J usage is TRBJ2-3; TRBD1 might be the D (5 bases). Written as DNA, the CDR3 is TGTGCCAGCAGCCCTATTCGCGTGGGGCCCACAGATACGCAGTATTTT. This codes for CASSPIRVGPTDTQYF.